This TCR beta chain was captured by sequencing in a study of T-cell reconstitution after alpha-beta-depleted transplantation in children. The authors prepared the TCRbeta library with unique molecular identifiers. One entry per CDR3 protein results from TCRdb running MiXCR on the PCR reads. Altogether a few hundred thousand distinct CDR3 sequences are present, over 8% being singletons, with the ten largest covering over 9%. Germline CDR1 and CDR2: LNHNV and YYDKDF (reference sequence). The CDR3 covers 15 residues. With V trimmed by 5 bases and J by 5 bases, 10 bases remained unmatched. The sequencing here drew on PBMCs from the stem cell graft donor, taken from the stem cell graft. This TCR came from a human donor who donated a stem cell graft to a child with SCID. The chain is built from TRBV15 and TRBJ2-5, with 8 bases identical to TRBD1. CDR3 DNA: TGTGCCACCAGCTTAGACAGGGGCCACCGGGAGACCCAGTACTTC. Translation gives CATSLDRGHRETQYF. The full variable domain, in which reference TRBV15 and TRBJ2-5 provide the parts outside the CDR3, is DAMVIQNPRYQVTQFGKPVTLSCSQTLNHNVMYWYQQKSSQAPKLLFHYYDKDFNNEADTPDNFQSRRPNTSFCFLDIRSPGLGDTAMYLCATSLDRGHRETQYFGPGTRLLVL.